This passage covers 20 T cell receptor beta chains from one sample sequenced in a study of beta chain features in type 1 diabetes (dated by TCRdb to 2016 to 2019). Libraries came from the immunoSEQ multiplex PCR assay. The entire isolated RNA was reverse transcribed using the High Capacity cDNA Reverse Transcription Kit, and thus expressed TCRB transcripts were sequenced. Here the immuneACCESS table is served through TCRdb, limited to in-frame sequences with V and J called. Missing clones are a known gap in these copies; in checked studies unresolved V genes cover under half, and the rest lacks a known reason. This sample gives 140,000 to 150,000 clones in total; over 9.5% of them show up just once. The ten largest make up 1% to 1.5% of the sample. The sample taken for sequencing was naive CD4+ T cells from blood. Reading the label with the study, this specimen's cell subset or site is: true naive CD4+ T cells. All receptors derive from a young man in good health.

This clone was detected only a few times. V and J are TRBV10-3 and TRBJ2-5; 13 bases match TRBD2. The V segment lost 2 bases and the J segment 4 bases; nucleotides outside the gene matches: 7. CDR3 length: 17 amino acids. Germline V gene data show CDR1 as ENHRY and CDR2 as SYGVKD. CDR3 region: CAISEGRLAGGAETQYF. The CDR3 coding sequence is TGTGCCATCAGTGAGGGAAGACTAGCGGGGGGCGCAGAGACCCAGTACTTC.

This clone was seen a few times. The CDR3: CASSGLAGSQETQYF. The DNA of the CDR3 is TGTGCCAGCAGTGGGTTAGCGGGGTCCCAAGAGACCCAGTACTTC. This rearrangement joins TRBV2 to TRBJ2-5; 8 bases line up with TRBD2. V shed 4 bases and J 1 base; nucleotides not matched to a gene: 5. CDR3 size: 15 residues. CDR1 SNHLY and CDR2 FYNNEI come from the germline V gene.

This clone was seen more than once but under ten times. The gene calls are TRBV2 and TRBJ1-6, with a tentative D call TRBD1 (5 bases). The length of the CDR3 is 14 residues. Germline-derived CDR1 and CDR2 are SNHLY and FYNNEI. V was pared by 6 bases and J by 7 bases, with 13 bases between. The CDR3 loop reads CASSQGPENSPLHF. As DNA, the CDR3 is TGTGCCAGCAGCCAGGGCCCAGAGAATTCACCCCTCCACTTT.

This clone was recorded many times. The same CDR3 can be traced to other DNA sequences in this sample. The rearrangement joins TRBV7-2 to TRBJ2-1; D perhaps matches TRBD1 (6 bases). Trimming removed 1 base from V and 5 bases from J, with 6 bases in between. This CDR3 region has 13 residues. Per germline, CDR1 SGHTA and CDR2 FQGNSA. The CDR3 protein is CASSLGQDNEQFF. The CDR3 DNA reads as TGTGCCAGCAGCTTAGGACAGGACAATGAGCAGTTCTTC.

The chain employs TRBV19 and TRBJ1-2; TRBD1 is a possible D gene (6 bases). The CDR3 is 15 amino acids. V lost 6 bases and J 3 bases, leaving 17 bases between the germline ends. Germline CDR1 and CDR2: LNHDA and SQIVND (reference sequence). The CDR3 bases are TGTGCCAGTAGAACGGAAGTGGACAGAGACTATGGCTACACCTTC. The encoded protein is CASRTEVDRDYGYTF.

There are a few counts of this clone. This sequence joins TRBV7-2 and TRBJ1-2, with D possibly being TRBD1 (6 bases). The V and J ends lost 5 bases and 0 bases respectively, with 10 bases between them. Germline-derived CDR1 and CDR2 are SGHTA and FQGNSA. The CDR3 has 14 residues. CDR3: CASSPDRANYGYTF. The CDR3 DNA sequence: TGTGCCAGCAGCCCGGACAGAGCTAACTATGGCTACACCTTC.

This clone was seen only a few times. The chain combines TRBV7-3 with TRBJ2-3; 8 bases are shared with TRBD2. V lost 2 bases, J lost 5 bases, and 3 bases stayed unmatched. This CDR3 has 14 residues. Germline-derived CDR1 and CDR2 are SGHTA and FQGTGA. The CDR3 bases are TGTGCCAGCAGCTTATTCGGGGGGGGAGATACGCAGTATTTT. Amino acids: CASSLFGGGDTQYF.

This clone has more than one count but fewer than ten. The chain recombines TRBV7-2 with TRBJ2-3; tentative D call: TRBD1 (6 bases). The CDR3 length is 15 residues. CDR1 SGHTA and CDR2 FQGNSA come from the germline V gene. V was clipped by 5 bases and J by 2 bases, with 14 bases between them. This chain's CDR3 is CASSPGWTVTDTQYF. DNA for the CDR3: TGTGCCAGCAGCCCGGGCTGGACAGTCACAGATACGCAGTATTTT.

The chain recombines TRBV6-1 with TRBJ2-7, with D tentatively TRBD1 (6 bases). Trimming took off 5 bases at V and 1 base at J, with 15 bases between the two ends. CDR3 size: 15 residues. In germline, CDR1 is MNHNS, CDR2 SASEGT. CDR3 amino acids: CASSPDRSSSYEQYF. The DNA for the CDR3 is TGTGCCAGCAGTCCCGACAGGTCTTCGTCCTACGAGCAGTACTTC.

A remark on this clone: It may be a read error: a sequence one base away is much more abundant. This chain connects TRBV11-3 to TRBJ2-5; the match to TRBD1 covers 7 bases. This CDR3 contains 13 residues. Germline trimming cut 3 bases from V and 4 bases from J; bases unmatched to any gene: 2. CDR1 is SGHNT, CDR2 YENEEA, per germline. The CDR3 sequence: CASSFTGVETQYF. CDR3 bases: TGTGCCAGCAGCTTCACAGGGGTAGAGACCCAGTACTTC.

The J gene is TRBJ1-5, the V gene TRBV6-5; D unresolved. Germline-derived CDR1 and CDR2 are MNHEY and SVGAGI. The CDR3 runs to 13 residues. Trimming took off 5 bases at V and 1 base at J, with 6 bases between the two ends. In nucleotides, the CDR3 is TGTGCCAGCAGTGATCGGAGCAATCAGCCCCAGCATTTT. Protein sequence: CASSDRSNQPQHF.

This clone was seen only a few times. The chain combines TRBV29-1 with TRBJ1-3; perhaps TRBD1 as D (6 bases). This CDR3 has 15 amino acids. V lost 4 bases, J lost 2 bases, and 15 bases lay in between. Per germline, CDR1 SQVTM and CDR2 ANQGSEA. In nucleotides, the CDR3 is TGCAGCGTTGGGGACAAAAACTCCGCTGGAAACACCATATATTTT. Translated: CSVGDKNSAGNTIYF.

The J gene is TRBJ2-3, the V gene TRBV29-1; 8 bases agree with TRBD1. The CDR3 covers 15 residues. Germline values: CDR1 SQVTM, CDR2 ANQGSEA. With 5 bases clipped from V and 0 bases from J, the junction kept 7 bases outside the gene matches. The CDR3 sequence: CSVIGTGRSTDTQYF. In DNA form, the CDR3 reads TGCAGCGTTATCGGGACAGGTCGTAGCACAGATACGCAGTATTTT.

V is TRBV4-1 and J is TRBJ1-2, with D perhaps TRBD1 (6 bases). V was shortened by 0 bases and J by 4 bases, with 12 bases between the two germline ends. Germline V gene data show CDR1 as MGHRA and CDR2 as YSYEKL. The length of the CDR3 is 15 residues. The CDR3 here is CASSQDPQGTYGYTF. The CDR3 coding sequence is TGCGCCAGCAGCCAAGATCCCCAGGGGACCTATGGCTACACCTTC.

This rearrangement joins TRBV18 to TRBJ2-2; 8 bases fit TRBD2. Trimming took 3 bases from V and 4 from J; bases not matched to a gene: 1. Germline loops: CDR1 KGHSH, CDR2 LQKENI. CDR3 length: 14 residues. In DNA form, the CDR3 reads TGTGCCAGCTCACCCCGGGAGGGCACCGGGGAGCTGTTTTTT. Amino acid sequence: CASSPREGTGELFF.

This clone was observed at least ten times. This chain joins TRBV14 and TRBJ1-1; the D gene is possibly TRBD1 (5 bases). This CDR3 spans 14 amino acids. V shed 1 base and J shed 3 bases, with 9 bases lying between them. Germline V gene sequence: CDR1 SGHDN, CDR2 FVKESK. In DNA, the CDR3 is TGTGCCAGCAGCCAAGTGCGGGGCCACACTGAAGCTTTCTTT. Translation gives CASSQVRGHTEAFF.

V is TRBV6-1 and J is TRBJ1-6, with D unclear. CDR1 and CDR2 (germline): MNHNS, SASEGT. This CDR3 has 14 amino acids. V gave up 10 bases and J gave up 4 bases, with 14 bases separating them. CDR3 in amino acids: CATRLLAYNSPLHF. CDR3 sequence (DNA): TGTGCCACCCGACTGCTAGCGTATAATTCACCCCTCCACTTT.

In this sample, this clone turned up a few times. The CDR3 loop reads CASSPPTGNQPQHF. The CDR3 nucleotides read TGTGCCAGCAGCCCACCGACAGGGAATCAGCCCCAGCATTTT. The rearrangement links TRBV7-2 to TRBJ1-5; 7 bases line up with TRBD1. The trim removed 5 bases at V and 4 bases at J, leaving 5 bases unmatched. Per germline, CDR1 SGHTA and CDR2 FQGNSA. The CDR3 contains 14 residues.

This clone appeared many times. The chain uses TRBV7-9 and TRBJ2-3, with 7 bases that match TRBD1. In germline, CDR1 is SEHNR, CDR2 FQNEAQ (reference sequence). V dropped 5 bases and J dropped 0; count of bases not matched to a gene: 11. The CDR3 has 17 residues. The CDR3 protein is CASSPTTGTASTDTQYF. CDR3 DNA sequence: TGTGCCAGCAGCCCAACGACCGGGACAGCTAGCACAGATACGCAGTATTTT. The complete variable domain, with remaining parts taken from reference TRBV7-9 and TRBJ2-3, reads DTGVSQNPRHKITKRGQNVTFRCDPISEHNRLYWYRQTLGQGPEFLTYFQNEAQLEKSRLLSDRFSAERPKGSFSTLEIQRTEQGDSAMYLCASSPTTGTASTDTQYFGPGTRLTVL.

The sample holds a few counts of this clone. The chain couples TRBV5-4 to TRBJ2-1; 12 bases line up with TRBD2. The CDR3 has 15 residues. J was trimmed by 8 bases and V by 4 bases; bases with no gene match: 7. Germline V lookup: CDR1 SGHNT, CDR2 YYREEE (reference sequence). The DNA for the CDR3 is TGTGCCAGCAGCGCTAGCGGGGGGGGTTTTGATGAGCAGTTCTTC. It yields the protein CASSASGGGFDEQFF.